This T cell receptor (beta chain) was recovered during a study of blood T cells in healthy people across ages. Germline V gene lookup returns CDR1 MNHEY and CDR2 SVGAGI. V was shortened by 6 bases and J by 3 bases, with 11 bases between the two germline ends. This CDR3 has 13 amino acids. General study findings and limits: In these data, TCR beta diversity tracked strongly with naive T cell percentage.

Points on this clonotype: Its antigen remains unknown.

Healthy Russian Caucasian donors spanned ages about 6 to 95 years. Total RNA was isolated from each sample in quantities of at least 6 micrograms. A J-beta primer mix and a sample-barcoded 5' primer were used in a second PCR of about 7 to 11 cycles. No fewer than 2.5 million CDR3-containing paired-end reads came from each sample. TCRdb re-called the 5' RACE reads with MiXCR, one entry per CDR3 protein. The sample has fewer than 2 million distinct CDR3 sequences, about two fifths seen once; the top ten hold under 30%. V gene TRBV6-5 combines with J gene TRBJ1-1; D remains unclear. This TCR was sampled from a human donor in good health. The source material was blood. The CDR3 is CASRVRGHTEAFF. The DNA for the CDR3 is TGTGCCAGCAGAGTAAGAGGGCACACTGAAGCTTTCTTT.